This T cell receptor beta chain originates from a study of glioma-infiltrating T cells. General study results and limits: Gliomas, especially low-grade, showed above-expected tissue-blood divergence; non-neoplastic patients showed below. CDR3 overlap between tissue and blood was very small.

TCR alpha and beta CDR3 regions were amplified from RNA using iRepertoire nested multiplex PCR. One-step reverse transcription and amplification started from approximately 100-400 ng of tissue mRNA or PBMC total RNA. TCRdb re-called the multiplex PCR reads with MiXCR, one entry per CDR3 protein. The repertoire holds some 40,000 distinct CDR3 sequences, with 20% to 25% as singletons. This clonotype has ten or more counts. Its specificity is not known. Trimming removed 1 base from V and 5 bases from J, with 7 bases in between. The CDR3 spans 13 residues. Per the germline V gene, CDR1 is SGHVS and CDR2 is FQNEAQ.

This TCR was sampled from a human donor with low-grade glioma or glioblastoma, undergoing nonglioma brain surgery, or in good health (not recorded which). The chain is built from TRBV7-8 and TRBJ2-3; D call uncertain. The sample comprised glioma tissue, nonneoplastic brain tissue, or PBMCs (not recorded which). CDR3 residues: CASSLVLRDTQYF. CDR3 bases: TGTGCCAGCAGCTTAGTTTTGCGAGATACGCAGTATTTT.